This T cell receptor beta chain was captured in a study of blood T cell repertoires in COVID-19. At the level of the study: Donors in the United States, Italy and Spain gave samples during acute or convalescent COVID-19. PBMCs, B-cell-depleted T cells, or T cells provided the cDNA or gDNA that made up the material.

This clone was observed a handful of times. The trim removed 4 bases at V and 3 bases at J, leaving 1 base unmatched. This CDR3 contains 12 residues. Looked up from germline, CDR1 is SGHNT and CDR2 is YYREEE (reference sequence). Authors' processing steps: Amplification of reference gene primers was used by the study to estimate nucleated cell counts. TCRdb's copy holds only in-frame clones and misses some; the assay was immunoSEQ multiplex PCR. The V and J calls and clone size are taken from that table; D and trimming were inferred from the DNA. The sample holds about 250,000 clones, 88% seen once. Sequencing was done on a sample of peripheral blood. The clonotype was recovered from a woman aged 40 to 50 who had recovered from COVID-19. V is TRBV5-4 and J is TRBJ2-7; 7 bases are a match to TRBD2. The DNA of the CDR3 is TGTGCCAGCAGCAGGGACTACTACGAGCAGTACTTC. The encoded protein is CASSRDYYEQYF.